This T cell receptor (beta chain) was sequenced during a study of CD8+CD57+ T cells in acquired aplastic anemia (dated by TCRdb to 2016 to 2018). Broadly, across the study: On average, sorted CD4+ and CD8+ cells yielded 3.2 ug of extracted DNA, with a range of about 0.18 to 27.4 ug. For healthy donor samples, the average read count was around 9.8 million for CD4+ cells and roughly 11 million for CD8+ cells. General conclusions and limits of the study: Roughly 30 CD8+ CDR3 sequences were found to be shared between patients and controls, but these sequences appeared to be highly expressed in patients and within the immunodominant clones of the patients. No significant difference in CD8+ Simpson's diversity was found between patients and healthy controls (P=0.060).

In the study, sorted CD4+ and CD8+ blood T cells from patients with severe aplastic anemia and from healthy subjects underwent deep sequencing of TCR repertoires. Ficoll-Paque density gradient centrifugation was used to isolate peripheral blood mononuclear cells. Before DNA extraction, CD4+ and CD8+ T cells were sorted with FACS or magnetic beads. With respect to this clonotype: The antigen it recognizes is unknown. No much larger clonotype is one base removed from it; base qualities were not supplied.

Profiling of TCR beta VDJ combinations and CDR3 sequences used genomic DNA as the template. An Illumina HiSeq 2000 was the platform used for TCR repertoire sequencing. Under the source paper's analysis protocol: Repertoires were assessed using TRBV/TRBJ rearrangement plots, CDR3 size and DJ length profiles, and Simpson's diversity index. The most abundant DNA sequence in the deep sequencing data was taken as the immunodominant clone. CDR3 amino acid sequences were screened for sharing across subjects and compared with published repertoires and the VDJdb database. In-frame beta chains were kept once TCRdb had trimmed the public reads at Q25 with fastp and called clones with MiXCR. Each entry is one CDR3 protein sequence, shown with its most common DNA and genes. TCRdb assigned the V and J calls; the authors' analysis was not used. For this sample the table gives 90,000 to 120,000 distinct CDR3 sequences, of which approximately 49% were detected only once. The ten biggest clones cover under 35% of the sample.

Trimming removed 8 bases from V and 6 bases from J; the gene matches leave 7 bases unexplained. The cysteine opens and the phenylalanine closes a CDR3 of 13 amino acids. This entry keeps only the CDR3 DNA: 39 bases, framed from base 1. Looking up the germline V gene yields CDR1 LGHNA and CDR2 YNFKEQ. The source of this sequence is a human donor in good health, serving as a control. Recombination linked TRBV4-2 to TRBJ2-3; TRBD2 aligns with 8 central bases. The material sequenced was sorted CD4+, CD8+, or CD8+CD57+ T cells (not recorded which) from PBMCs. The base sequence is TGTGCCAGCCGCAGCGGGGGAATTGATACGCAGTATTTT. This translates into CASRSGGIDTQYF.